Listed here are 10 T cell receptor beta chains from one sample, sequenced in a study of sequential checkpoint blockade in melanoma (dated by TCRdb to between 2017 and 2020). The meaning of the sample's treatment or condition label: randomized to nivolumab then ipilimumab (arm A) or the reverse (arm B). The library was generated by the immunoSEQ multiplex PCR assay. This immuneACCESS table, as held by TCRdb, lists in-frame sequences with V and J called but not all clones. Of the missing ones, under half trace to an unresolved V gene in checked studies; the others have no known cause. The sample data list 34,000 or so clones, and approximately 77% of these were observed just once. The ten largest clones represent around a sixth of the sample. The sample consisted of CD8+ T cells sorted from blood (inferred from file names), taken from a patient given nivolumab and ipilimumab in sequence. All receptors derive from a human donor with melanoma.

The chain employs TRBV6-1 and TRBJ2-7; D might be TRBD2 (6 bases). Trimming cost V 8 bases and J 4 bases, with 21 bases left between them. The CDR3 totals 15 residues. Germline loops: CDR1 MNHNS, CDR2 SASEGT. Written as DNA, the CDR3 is TGTGCCAGCTCGGTATATGGGCAGGGAGGTTACGAGCAGTACTTC. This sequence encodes CASSVYGQGGYEQYF.

CDR3 in DNA: TGTGCCATCAGTGAGTCTGGACAGGGTTTCATCGGGGAGCTGTTTTTT. Its protein product is CAISESGQGFIGELFF. The chain has TRBV10-3 and TRBJ2-2; 8 nucleotides agree with TRBD1. CDR1 is ENHRY and CDR2 is SYGVKD in the germline V gene. J gave up 7 bases and V 0 bases, and 7 bases lay outside the gene matches. This CDR3 comprises 16 residues.

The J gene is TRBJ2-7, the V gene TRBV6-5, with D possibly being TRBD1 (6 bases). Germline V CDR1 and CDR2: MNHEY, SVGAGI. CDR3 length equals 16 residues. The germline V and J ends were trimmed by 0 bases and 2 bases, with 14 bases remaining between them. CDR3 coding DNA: TGTGCCAGCAGTTACTCCCACGGACAGAGCCCCTACGAGCAGTACTTC. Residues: CASSYSHGQSPYEQYF.

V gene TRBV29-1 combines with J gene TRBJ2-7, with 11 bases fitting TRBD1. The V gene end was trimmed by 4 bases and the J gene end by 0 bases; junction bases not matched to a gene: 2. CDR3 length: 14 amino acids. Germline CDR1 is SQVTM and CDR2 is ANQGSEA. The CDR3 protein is CSVAGTGGSYEQYF. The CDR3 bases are TGCAGCGTTGCAGGGACAGGGGGCTCCTACGAGCAGTACTTC.

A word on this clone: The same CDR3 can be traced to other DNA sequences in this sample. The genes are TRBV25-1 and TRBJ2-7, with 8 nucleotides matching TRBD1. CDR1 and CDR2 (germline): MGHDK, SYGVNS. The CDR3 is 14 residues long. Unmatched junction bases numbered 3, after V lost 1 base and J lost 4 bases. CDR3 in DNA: TGTGCCAGCAGTGAATCCGGGACAGGATACGAGCAGTACTTC. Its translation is CASSESGTGYEQYF.

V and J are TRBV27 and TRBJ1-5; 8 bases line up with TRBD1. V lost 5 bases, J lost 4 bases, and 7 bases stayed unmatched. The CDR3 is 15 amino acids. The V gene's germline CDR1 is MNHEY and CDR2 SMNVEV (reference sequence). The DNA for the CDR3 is TGTGCCAGCAGTCCGATGACAGGGGAAAATCAGCCCCAGCATTTT. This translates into CASSPMTGENQPQHF.

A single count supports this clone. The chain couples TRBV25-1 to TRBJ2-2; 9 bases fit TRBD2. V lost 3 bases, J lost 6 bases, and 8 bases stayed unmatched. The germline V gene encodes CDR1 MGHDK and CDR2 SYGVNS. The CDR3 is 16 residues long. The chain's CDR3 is CASSDSWASGAGELFF. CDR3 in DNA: TGTGCCAGCAGTGATTCTTGGGCTAGCGGGGCCGGGGAGCTGTTTTTT.

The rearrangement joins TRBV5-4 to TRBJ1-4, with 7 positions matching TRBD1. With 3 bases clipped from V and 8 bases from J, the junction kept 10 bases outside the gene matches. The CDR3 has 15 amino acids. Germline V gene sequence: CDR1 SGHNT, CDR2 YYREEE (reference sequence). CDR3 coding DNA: TGTGCCAGCAGCTCGGAAAGACAGGGCTTCGAAAAACTGTTTTTT. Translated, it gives CASSSERQGFEKLFF.

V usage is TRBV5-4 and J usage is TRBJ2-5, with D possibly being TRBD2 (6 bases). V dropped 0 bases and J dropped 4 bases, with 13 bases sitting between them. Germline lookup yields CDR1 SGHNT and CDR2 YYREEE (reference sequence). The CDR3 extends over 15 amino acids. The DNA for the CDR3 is TGTGCCAGCAGCTTGGCTATGGGCGGGACAGAGACCCAGTACTTC. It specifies CASSLAMGGTETQYF.

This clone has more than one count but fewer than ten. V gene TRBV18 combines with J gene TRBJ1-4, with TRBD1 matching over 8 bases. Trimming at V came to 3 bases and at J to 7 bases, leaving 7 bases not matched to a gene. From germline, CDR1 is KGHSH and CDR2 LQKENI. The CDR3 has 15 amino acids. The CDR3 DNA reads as TGTGCCAGCTCACCGGAGGGGACAGGAGGTGAAAAACTGTTTTTT. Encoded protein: CASSPEGTGGEKLFF. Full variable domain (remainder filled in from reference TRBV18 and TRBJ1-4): NAGVMQNPRHLVRRRGQEARLRCSPMKGHSHVYWYRQLPEEGLKFMVYLQKENIIDESGMPKERFSAEFPKEGPSILRIQQVVRGDSAAYFCASSPEGTGGEKLFFGSGTQLSVL.